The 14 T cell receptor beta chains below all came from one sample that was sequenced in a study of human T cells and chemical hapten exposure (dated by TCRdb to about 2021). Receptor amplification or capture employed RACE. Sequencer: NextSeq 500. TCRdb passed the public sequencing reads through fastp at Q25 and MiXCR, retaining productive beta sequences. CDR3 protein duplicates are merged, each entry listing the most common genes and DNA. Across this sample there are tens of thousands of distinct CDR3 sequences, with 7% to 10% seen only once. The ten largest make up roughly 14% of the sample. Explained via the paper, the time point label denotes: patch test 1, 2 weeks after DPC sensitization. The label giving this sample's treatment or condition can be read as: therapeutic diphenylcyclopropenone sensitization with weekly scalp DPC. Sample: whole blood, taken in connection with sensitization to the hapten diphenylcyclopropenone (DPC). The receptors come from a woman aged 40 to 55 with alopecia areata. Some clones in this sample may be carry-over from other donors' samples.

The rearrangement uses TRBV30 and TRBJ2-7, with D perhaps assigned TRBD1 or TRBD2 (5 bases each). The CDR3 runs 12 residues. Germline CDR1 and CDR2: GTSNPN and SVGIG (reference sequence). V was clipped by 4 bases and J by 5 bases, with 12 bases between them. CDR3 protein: CAWNLVGDEQYF. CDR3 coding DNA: TGTGCCTGGAATTTGGTGGGGGACGAGCAGTACTTC.

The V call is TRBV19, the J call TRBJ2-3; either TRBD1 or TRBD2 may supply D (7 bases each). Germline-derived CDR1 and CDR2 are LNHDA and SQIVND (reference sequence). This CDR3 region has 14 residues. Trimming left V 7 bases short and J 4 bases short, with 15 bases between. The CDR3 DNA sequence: TGTGCCAGTACTCGACAGGGAGGGGCAGATACGCAGTATTTT. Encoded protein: CASTRQGGADTQYF.

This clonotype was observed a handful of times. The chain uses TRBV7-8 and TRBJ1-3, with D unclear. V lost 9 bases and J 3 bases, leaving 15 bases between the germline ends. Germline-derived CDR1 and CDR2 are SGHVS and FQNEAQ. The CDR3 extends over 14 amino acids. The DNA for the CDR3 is TGTGCCAGTGCGGCAGGCCAAGTTGGAAACACCATATATTTT. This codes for CASAAGQVGNTIYF.

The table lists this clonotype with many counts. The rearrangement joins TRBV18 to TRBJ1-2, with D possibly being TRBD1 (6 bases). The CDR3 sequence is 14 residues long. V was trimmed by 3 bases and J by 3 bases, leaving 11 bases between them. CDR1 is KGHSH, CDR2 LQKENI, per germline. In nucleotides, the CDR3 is TGTGCCAGCTCACCGAACAGGGACTACTATGGCTACACCTTC. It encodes CASSPNRDYYGYTF.

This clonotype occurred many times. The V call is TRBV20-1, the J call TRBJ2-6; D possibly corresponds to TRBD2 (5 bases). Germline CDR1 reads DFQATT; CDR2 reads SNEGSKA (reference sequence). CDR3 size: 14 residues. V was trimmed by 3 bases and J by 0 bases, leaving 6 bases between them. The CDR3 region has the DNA TGCAGTGCTAGCGGGGACTCTGGGGCCAACGTCCTGACTTTC. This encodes CSASGDSGANVLTF.

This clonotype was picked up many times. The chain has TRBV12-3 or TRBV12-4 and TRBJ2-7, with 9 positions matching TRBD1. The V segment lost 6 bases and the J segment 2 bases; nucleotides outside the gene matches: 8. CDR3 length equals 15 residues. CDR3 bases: TGTGCCAGCAGCCCAAGAAGGACAGGGGCCTACGAGCAGTACTTC. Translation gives CASSPRRTGAYEQYF.

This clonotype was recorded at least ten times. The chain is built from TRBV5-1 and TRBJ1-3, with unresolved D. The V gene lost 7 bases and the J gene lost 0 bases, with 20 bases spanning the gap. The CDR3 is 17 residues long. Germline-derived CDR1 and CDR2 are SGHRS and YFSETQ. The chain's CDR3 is CASSLYSDPSSGNTIYF. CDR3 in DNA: TGCGCCAGCTCACTTTATTCGGACCCGAGCTCTGGAAACACCATATATTTT.

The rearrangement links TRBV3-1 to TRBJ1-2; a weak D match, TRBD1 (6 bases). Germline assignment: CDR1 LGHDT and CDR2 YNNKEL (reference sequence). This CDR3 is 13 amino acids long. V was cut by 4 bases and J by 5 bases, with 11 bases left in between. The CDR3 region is CASSPRGAYGYTF. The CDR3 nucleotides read TGTGCCAGCAGCCCCCGGGGGGCTTATGGCTACACCTTC.

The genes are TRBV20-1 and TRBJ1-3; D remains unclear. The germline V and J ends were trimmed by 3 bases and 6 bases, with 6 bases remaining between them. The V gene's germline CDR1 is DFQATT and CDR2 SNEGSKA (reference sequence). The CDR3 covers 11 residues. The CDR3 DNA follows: TGCAGTGCTAGCCGCTCAAACACCATATATTTT. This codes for CSASRSNTIYF.

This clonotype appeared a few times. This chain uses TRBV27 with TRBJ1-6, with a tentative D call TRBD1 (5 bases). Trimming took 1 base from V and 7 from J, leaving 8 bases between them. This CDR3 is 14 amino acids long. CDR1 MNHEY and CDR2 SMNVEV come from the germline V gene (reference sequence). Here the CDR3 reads CASSLFWGNSPLHF. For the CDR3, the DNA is TGTGCCAGCAGTTTATTTTGGGGGAATTCACCCCTCCACTTT.

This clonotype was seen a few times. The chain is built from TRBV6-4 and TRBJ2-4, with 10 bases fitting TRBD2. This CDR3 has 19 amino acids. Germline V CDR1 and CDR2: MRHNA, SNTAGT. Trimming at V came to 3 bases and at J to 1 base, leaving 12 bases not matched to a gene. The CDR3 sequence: CASSETGIAGGMAKNIQYF. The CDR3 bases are TGTGCCAGCAGTGAGACCGGGATAGCGGGGGGCATGGCCAAAAACATTCAGTACTTC.

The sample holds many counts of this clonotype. The CDR3: CASSLQGNEKLFF. For the CDR3, the DNA is TGCGCCAGCAGCTTACAGGGTAACGAAAAACTGTTTTTT. This chain uses TRBV5-1 with TRBJ1-4; D might be TRBD1 (6 bases). The V end lost 2 bases, the J end lost 8 bases, and 10 bases lay between the germline ends. The V gene's germline CDR1 is SGHRS and CDR2 YFSETQ. CDR3 length: 13 residues.

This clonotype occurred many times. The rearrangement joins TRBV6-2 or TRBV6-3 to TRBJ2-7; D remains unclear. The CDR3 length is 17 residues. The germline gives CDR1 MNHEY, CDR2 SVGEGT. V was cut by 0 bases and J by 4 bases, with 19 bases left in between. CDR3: CASSYSLTAWNSYEQYF. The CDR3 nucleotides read TGTGCCAGCAGTTACTCCCTGACGGCTTGGAATTCATACGAGCAGTACTTC.

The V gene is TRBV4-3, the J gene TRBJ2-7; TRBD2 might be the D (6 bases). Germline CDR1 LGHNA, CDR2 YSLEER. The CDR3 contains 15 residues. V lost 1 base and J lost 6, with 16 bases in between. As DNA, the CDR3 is TGCGCCAGCAGCCAAGGCACTGCGGGGATCGGCGAGCAGTACTTC. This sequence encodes CASSQGTAGIGEQYF.